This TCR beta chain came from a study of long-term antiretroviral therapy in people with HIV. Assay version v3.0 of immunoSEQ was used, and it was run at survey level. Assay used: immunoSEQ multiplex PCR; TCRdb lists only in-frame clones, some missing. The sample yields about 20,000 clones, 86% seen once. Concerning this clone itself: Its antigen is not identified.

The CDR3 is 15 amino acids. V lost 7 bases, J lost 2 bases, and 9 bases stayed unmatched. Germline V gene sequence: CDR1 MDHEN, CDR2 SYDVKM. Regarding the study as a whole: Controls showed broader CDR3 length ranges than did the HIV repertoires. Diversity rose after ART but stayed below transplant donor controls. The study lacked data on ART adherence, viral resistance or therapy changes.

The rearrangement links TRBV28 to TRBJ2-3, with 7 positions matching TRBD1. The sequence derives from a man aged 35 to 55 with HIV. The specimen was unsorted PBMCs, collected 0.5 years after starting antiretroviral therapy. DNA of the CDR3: TGTGCCAGCATGTCCGCAGGGGGTAACACAGATACGCAGTATTTT. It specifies CASMSAGGNTDTQYF.